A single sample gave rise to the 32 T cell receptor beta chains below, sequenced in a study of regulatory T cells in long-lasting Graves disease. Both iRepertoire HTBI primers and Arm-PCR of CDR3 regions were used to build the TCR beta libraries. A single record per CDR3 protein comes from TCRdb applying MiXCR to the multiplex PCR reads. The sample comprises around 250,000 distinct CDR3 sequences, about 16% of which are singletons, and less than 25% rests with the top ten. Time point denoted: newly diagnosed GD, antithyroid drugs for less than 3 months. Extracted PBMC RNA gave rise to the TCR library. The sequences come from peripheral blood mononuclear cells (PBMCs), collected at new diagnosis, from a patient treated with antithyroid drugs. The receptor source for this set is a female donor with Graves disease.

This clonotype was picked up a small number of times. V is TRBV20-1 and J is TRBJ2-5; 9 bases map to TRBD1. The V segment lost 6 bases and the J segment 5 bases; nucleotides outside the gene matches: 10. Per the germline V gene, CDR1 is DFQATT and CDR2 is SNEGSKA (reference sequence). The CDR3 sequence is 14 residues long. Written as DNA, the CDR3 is TGCAGTGCCCAAGACAGGGGGAGGTTCGAGACCCAGTACTTC. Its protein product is CSAQDRGRFETQYF.

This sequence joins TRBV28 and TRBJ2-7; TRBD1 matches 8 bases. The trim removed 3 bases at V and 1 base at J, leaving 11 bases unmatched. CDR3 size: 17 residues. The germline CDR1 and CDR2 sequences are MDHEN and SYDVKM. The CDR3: CASSFLRQGPESYEQYF. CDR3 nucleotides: TGTGCCAGCAGTTTCCTACGACAGGGGCCCGAATCCTACGAGCAGTACTTC.

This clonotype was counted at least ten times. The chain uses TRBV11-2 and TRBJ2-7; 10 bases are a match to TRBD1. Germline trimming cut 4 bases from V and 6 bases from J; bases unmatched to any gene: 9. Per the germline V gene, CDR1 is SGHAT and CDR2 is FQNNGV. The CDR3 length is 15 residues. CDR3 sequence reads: CASSWDRGGGREQYF. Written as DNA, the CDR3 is TGTGCCAGCAGCTGGGACAGGGGCGGCGGCCGCGAGCAGTACTTC.

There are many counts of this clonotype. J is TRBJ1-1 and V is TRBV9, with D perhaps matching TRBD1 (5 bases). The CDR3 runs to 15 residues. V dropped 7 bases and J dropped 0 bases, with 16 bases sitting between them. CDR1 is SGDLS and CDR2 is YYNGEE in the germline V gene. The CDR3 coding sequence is TGTGCCAGCGTCGAGGTGGACACCCTGAACACTGAAGCTTTCTTT. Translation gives CASVEVDTLNTEAFF.

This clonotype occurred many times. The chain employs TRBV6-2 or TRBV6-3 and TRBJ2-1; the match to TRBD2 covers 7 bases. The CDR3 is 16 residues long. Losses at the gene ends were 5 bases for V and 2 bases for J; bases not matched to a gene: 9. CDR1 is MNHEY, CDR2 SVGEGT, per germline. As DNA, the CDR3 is TGTGCCAGCAGTGCCCTGGGACTATATCCCTACAATGAGCAGTTCTTC. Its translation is CASSALGLYPYNEQFF.

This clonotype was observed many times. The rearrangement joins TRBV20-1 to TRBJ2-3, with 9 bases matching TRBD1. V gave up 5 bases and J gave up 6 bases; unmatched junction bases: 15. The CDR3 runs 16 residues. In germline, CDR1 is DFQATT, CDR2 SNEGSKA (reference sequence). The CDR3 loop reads CSASSSGTGKVDTQYF. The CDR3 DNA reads TGCAGTGCTTCCAGCTCCGGGACAGGGAAAGTGGATACGCAGTATTTT.

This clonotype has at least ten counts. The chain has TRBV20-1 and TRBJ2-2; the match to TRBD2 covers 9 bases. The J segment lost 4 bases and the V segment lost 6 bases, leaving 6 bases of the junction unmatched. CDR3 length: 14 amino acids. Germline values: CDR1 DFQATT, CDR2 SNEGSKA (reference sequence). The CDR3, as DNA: TGCAGTGCCTTAGCGGGAGAGACCACCGGGGAGCTGTTTTTT. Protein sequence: CSALAGETTGELFF.

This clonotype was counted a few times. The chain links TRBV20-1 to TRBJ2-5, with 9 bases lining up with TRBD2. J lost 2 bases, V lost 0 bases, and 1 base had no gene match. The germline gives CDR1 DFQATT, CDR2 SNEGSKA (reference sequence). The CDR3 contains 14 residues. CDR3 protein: CSARDTSGQETQYF. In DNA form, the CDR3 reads TGCAGTGCTAGAGATACTAGCGGGCAAGAGACCCAGTACTTC.

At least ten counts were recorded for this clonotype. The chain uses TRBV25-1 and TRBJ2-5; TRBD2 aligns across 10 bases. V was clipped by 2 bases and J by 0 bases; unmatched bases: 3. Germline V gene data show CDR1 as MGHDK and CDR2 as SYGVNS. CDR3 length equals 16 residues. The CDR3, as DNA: TGTGCCAGCAGTGAACTGGGACTAGCGTACCAAGAGACCCAGTACTTC. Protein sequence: CASSELGLAYQETQYF.

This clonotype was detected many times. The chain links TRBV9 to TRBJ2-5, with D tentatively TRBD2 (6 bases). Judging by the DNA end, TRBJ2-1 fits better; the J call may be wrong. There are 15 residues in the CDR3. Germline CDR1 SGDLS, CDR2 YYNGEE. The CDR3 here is CASSPGGLGDNEQFF. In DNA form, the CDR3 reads TGTGCCAGCAGCCCTGGGGGACTGGGGGACAATGAGCAGTTCTTC.

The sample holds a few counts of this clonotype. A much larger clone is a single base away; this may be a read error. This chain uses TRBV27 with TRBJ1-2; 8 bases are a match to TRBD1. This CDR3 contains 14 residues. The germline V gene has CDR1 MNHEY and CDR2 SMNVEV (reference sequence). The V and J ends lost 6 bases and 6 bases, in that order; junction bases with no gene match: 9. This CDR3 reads CASRESGGADGYTF. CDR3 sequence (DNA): TGTGCCAGCAGAGAATCAGGGGGCGCGGATGGCTACACCTTC.

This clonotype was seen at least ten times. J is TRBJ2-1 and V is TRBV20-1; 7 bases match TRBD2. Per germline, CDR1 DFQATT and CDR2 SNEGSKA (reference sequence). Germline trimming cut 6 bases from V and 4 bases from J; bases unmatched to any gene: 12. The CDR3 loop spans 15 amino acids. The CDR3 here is CSAPKGAGDYNEQFF. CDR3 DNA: TGCAGTGCCCCTAAAGGGGCGGGAGATTACAATGAGCAGTTCTTC.

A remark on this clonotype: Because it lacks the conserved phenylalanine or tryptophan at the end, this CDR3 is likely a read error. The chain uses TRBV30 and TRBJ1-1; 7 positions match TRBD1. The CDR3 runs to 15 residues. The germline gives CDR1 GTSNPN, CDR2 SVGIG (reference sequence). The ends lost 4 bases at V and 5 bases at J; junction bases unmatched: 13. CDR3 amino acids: CAWILVQGRRTEAFS. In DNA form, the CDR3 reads TGTGCCTGGATACTGGTACAGGGGCGGAGGACTGAAGCTTTCTCT.

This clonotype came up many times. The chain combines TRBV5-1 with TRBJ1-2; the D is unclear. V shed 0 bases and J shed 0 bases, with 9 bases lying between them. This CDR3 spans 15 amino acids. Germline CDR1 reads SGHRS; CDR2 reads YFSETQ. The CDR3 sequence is CASSLGAIPNYGYTF. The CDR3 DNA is TGCGCCAGCAGCTTGGGAGCGATACCTAACTATGGCTACACCTTC.

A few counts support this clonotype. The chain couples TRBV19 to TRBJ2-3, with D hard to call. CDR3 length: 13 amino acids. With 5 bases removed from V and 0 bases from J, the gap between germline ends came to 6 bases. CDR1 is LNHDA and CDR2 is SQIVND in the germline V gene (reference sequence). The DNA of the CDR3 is TGTGCCAGTAGTGCCCTTAGCACAGATACGCAGTATTTT. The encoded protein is CASSALSTDTQYF.

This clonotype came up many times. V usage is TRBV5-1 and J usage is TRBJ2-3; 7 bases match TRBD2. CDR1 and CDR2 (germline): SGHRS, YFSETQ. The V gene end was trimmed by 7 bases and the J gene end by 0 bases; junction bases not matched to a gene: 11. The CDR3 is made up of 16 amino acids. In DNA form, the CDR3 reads TGCGCCAGCGCCCTTGGGGCTAGCGGAAGCACAGATACGCAGTATTTT. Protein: CASALGASGSTDTQYF.

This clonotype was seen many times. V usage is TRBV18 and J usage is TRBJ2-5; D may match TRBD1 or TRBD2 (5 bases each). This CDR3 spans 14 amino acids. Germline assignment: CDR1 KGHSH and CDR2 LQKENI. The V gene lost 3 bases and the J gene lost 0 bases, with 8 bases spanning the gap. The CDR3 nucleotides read TGTGCCAGCTCACCCGGGACCGACCAAGAGACCCAGTACTTC. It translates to CASSPGTDQETQYF.

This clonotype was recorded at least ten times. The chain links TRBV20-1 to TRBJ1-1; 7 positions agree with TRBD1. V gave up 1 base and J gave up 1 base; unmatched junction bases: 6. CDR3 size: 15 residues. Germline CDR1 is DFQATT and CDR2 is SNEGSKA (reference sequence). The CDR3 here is CSARGGGQTNTEAFF. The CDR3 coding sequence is TGCAGTGCTAGAGGGGGGGGACAGACGAACACTGAAGCTTTCTTT.

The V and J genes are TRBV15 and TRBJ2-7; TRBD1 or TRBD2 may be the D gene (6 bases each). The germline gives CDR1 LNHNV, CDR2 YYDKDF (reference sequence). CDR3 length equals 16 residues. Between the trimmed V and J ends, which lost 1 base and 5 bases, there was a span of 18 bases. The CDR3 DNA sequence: TGTGCCACCAGCAGAGCTCTCAAGCGAGGGGGGAACGAGCAGTACTTC. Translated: CATSRALKRGGNEQYF.

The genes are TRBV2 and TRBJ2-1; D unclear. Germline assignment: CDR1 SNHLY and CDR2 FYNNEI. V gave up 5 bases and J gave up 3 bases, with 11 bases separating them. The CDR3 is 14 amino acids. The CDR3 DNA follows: TGTGCCAGCAGTTCGACAAACCTCTACAATGAGCAGTTCTTC. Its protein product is CASSSTNLYNEQFF.

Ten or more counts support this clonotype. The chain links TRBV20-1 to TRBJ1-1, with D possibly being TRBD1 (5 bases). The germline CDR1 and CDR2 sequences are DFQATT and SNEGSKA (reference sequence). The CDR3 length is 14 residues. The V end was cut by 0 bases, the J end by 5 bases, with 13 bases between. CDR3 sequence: CSARDPGRGTEAFF. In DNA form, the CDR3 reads TGCAGTGCTAGAGATCCAGGGCGCGGAACTGAAGCTTTCTTT.

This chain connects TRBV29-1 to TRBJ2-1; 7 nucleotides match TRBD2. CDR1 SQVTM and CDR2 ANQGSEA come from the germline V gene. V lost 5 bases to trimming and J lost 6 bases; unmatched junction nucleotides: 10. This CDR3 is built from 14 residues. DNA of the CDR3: TGCAGCGTTCTAGCAAGCGGGATAGGCAATGAGCAGTTCTTC. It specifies CSVLASGIGNEQFF.

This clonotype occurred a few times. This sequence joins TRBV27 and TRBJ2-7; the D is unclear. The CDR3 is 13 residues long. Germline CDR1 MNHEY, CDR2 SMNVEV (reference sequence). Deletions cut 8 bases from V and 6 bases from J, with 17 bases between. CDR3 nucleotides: TGTGCCAGCGCCCCCCGGGCCCCGGGCGAGCAGTACTTC. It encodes CASAPRAPGEQYF.

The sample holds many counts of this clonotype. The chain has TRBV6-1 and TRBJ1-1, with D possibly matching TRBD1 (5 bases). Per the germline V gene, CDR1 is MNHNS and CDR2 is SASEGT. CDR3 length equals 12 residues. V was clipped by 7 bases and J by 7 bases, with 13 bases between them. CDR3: CASTGGDIEAFF. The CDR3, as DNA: TGTGCCAGCACCGGGGGGGATATTGAAGCTTTCTTT.

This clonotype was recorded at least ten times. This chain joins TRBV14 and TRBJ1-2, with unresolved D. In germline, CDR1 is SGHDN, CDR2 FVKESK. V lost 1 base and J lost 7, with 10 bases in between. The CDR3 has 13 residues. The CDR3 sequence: CASSQGIKGGYTF. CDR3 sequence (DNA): TGTGCCAGCAGCCAAGGAATCAAGGGTGGCTACACCTTC.

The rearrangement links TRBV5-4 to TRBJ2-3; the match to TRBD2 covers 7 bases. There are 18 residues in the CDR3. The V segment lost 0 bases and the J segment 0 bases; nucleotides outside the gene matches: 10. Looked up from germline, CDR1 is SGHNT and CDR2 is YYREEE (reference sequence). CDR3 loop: CASSLGPSSGASTDTQYF. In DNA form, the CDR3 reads TGTGCCAGCAGCTTGGGCCCCTCTAGCGGAGCTAGCACAGATACGCAGTATTTT.

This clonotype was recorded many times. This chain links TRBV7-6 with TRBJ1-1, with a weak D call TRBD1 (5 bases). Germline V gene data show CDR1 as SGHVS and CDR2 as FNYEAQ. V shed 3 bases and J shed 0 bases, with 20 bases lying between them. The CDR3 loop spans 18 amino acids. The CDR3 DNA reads TGTGCCAGCAGCTTCTTCTCAATTAGCGAAGGGGTGAACACTGAAGCTTTCTTT. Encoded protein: CASSFFSISEGVNTEAFF.

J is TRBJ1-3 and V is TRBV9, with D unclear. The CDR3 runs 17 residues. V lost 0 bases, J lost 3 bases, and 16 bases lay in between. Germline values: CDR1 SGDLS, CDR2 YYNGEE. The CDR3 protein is CASSVEPSPSGGNTIYF. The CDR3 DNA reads TGTGCCAGCAGCGTAGAGCCCAGCCCCTCGGGTGGAAACACCATATATTTT.

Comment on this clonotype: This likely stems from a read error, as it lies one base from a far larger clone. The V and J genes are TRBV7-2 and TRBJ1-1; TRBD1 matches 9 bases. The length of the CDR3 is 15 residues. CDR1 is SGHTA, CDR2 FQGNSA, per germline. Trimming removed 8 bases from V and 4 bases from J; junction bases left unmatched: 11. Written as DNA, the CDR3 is TGTGCCAGCGGCCCGGGGACAGGGACTATCACTGAAGCTTTCTTT. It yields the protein CASGPGTGTITEAFF.

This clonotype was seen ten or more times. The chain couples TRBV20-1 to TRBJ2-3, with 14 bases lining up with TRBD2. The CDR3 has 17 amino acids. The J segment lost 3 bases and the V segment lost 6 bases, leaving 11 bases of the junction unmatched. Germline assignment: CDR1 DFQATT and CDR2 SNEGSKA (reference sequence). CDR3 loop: CSATPWTSGRRTDTQYF. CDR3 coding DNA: TGCAGTGCCACTCCCTGGACTAGCGGGAGGCGGACAGATACGCAGTATTTT.

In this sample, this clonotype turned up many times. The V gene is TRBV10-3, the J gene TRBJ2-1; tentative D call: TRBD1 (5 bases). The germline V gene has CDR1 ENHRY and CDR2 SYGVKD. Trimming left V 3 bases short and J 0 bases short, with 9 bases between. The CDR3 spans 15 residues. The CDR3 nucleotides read TGTGCCATCAGTGAAAGACAGAGCTCCTACAATGAGCAGTTCTTC. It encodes CAISERQSSYNEQFF.

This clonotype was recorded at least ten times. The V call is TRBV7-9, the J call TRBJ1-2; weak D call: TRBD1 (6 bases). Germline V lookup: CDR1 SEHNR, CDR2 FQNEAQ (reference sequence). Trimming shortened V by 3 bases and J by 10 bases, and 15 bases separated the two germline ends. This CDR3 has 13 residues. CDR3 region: CASSLRTVADYTF. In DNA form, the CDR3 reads TGTGCCAGCAGCTTGCGGACAGTAGCCGACTACACCTTC.